These 9 T cell receptor beta chains were sequenced from one sample in a study of regulatory T cells in long-lasting Graves disease. The time point is: persistent/refractory GD, antithyroid drugs over 5 years with positive TRAb. TCR sequences were obtained from RNA taken from PBMCs. Arm-PCR of CDR3 regions and iRepertoire HTBI primers were the basis on which TCR beta libraries were built. TCRdb fed the multiplex PCR reads into MiXCR, producing one record per CDR3 protein. The repertoire holds 450,000 or so distinct CDR3 sequences, less than 25% seen once, with under 15% in the top ten. Sequenced here: peripheral blood mononuclear cells (PBMCs), sampled when the disease was refractory, from a patient treated with antithyroid drugs. These receptors came from a female donor with Graves disease.

There are a few counts of this clonotype. The chain is built from TRBV19 and TRBJ2-7; D is unclear. The CDR3 consists of 12 residues. Germline V CDR1 and CDR2: LNHDA, SQIVND (reference sequence). V gave up 4 bases and J gave up 6 bases, with 10 bases separating them. The CDR3 spells CASSSPRLEQYF. Here the CDR3 DNA reads TGTGCCAGTAGTAGCCCCCGGCTCGAGCAGTACTTC.

This chain connects TRBV6-2 or TRBV6-3 to TRBJ1-1, with D perhaps matching TRBD1 (5 bases). The CDR3 totals 13 residues. Germline CDR1 is MNHEY and CDR2 is SVGEGT. V dropped 2 bases and J dropped 7 bases, with 11 bases sitting between them. CDR3 nucleotide sequence: TGTGCCAGCAGTTACACGCGGGACCTTGAAGCTTTCTTT. Translation: CASSYTRDLEAFF.

This rearrangement joins TRBV24-1 to TRBJ2-2; no firm D call. Trimming took 6 bases from V and 3 from J, leaving 10 bases between them. The CDR3 extends over 14 amino acids. CDR1 is KGHDR, CDR2 SFDVKD, per germline. CDR3 sequence (DNA): TGTGCCACCAGTTCGGGTTGGGACACCGGGGAGCTGTTTTTT. Protein: CATSSGWDTGELFF.

This chain uses TRBV19 with TRBJ2-3; D perhaps matches TRBD2 (5 bases). Trimming removed 9 bases at V and 0 bases at J, with 22 bases between. The CDR3 is 17 amino acids. The V gene's germline CDR1 is LNHDA and CDR2 SQIVND (reference sequence). The CDR3 sequence: CASPQAPGDTSTDTQYF. The CDR3 coding sequence is TGTGCCAGCCCTCAGGCACCCGGGGATACTAGCACAGATACGCAGTATTTT.

This clonotype was observed at least ten times. The gene calls are TRBV7-2 and TRBJ1-2; D is unresolved. The CDR3 length is 13 residues. Germline CDR1 is SGHTA and CDR2 is FQGNSA. With 5 bases removed from V and 8 bases from J, the gap between germline ends came to 15 bases. CDR3 nucleotides: TGTGCCAGCAGCCCACATGGTCCCTCCGGCTACACCTTC. Its protein product is CASSPHGPSGYTF.

This clonotype was picked up many times. The genes are TRBV19 and TRBJ1-1; D might be TRBD1 (6 bases). This CDR3 region has 13 residues. Germline V gene lookup returns CDR1 LNHDA and CDR2 SQIVND (reference sequence). Deletions cut 6 bases from V and 3 bases from J, with 11 bases between. CDR3 coding DNA: TGTGCCAGTAGGGGCAGGGGTGACACTGAAGCTTTCTTT. It specifies CASRGRGDTEAFF. The full variable domain, rest sourced from reference TRBV19 and TRBJ1-1, is DGGITQSPKYLFRKEGQNVTLSCEQNLNHDAMYWYRQDPGQGLRLIYYSQIVNDFQKGDIAEGYSVSREKKESFPLTVTSAQKNPTAFYLCASRGRGDTEAFFGQGTRLTVV.

This clonotype occurred many times. The chain has TRBV6-1 and TRBJ1-4; 7 bases agree with TRBD1. Trimming cost V 5 bases and J 7 bases; bases outside gene matches: 4. This CDR3 is built from 13 residues. Germline values: CDR1 MNHNS, CDR2 SASEGT. The DNA of the CDR3 is TGTGCCAGCAGTCCACAGGGGAGTGAAAAACTGTTTTTT. Translation: CASSPQGSEKLFF.

This clonotype was picked up a small number of times. This chain links TRBV24-1 with TRBJ2-7; 7 positions match TRBD1. After removal of 4 bases from V and 8 bases from J, the junction contained 10 bases not matched to a gene. Germline CDR1 reads KGHDR; CDR2 reads SFDVKD. The CDR3 is 14 amino acids. The CDR3 coding sequence is TGTGCCACCAGTGAAACAGGGGACAATTCCCAGCAGTACTTC. Amino acids: CATSETGDNSQQYF.

Concerning this clonotype itself: Given a much more abundant clone one base away, this may be a read error. The chain is built from TRBV27 and TRBJ1-2; D is unclear. There are 14 residues in the CDR3. Germline CDR1 and CDR2: MNHEY and SMNVEV (reference sequence). The ends were cut back, 8 bases at V and 2 bases at J, with 15 bases in the middle. This CDR3 is CASRKDIPNYGYTF. The CDR3 coding sequence is TGTGCCAGCCGAAAAGACATCCCCAACTATGGCTACACCTTC.